This is a list of T cell receptor beta chains from one sample in a study of T cell responses to AZD1222 COVID-19 vaccine. Sequencing used immunoSEQ multiplex PCR; TCRdb keeps in-frame clones, though not all of them. The sample has some 60,000 clones; around three quarters are singletons. The material was peripheral blood, obtained 28 days after the second AZD1222 dose. These receptors all come from an adult who received the AZD1222 COVID-19 vaccine. The CDR3 runs from the conserved cysteine through the conserved F or W. D genes are given only for firm matches. A row's size may be missing; if present it is once, few, many or a size class.

v_call	j_call	d_call	clone_size	cdr3_aa	cdr3_nt
TRBV6-5	TRBJ2-6	.	.	CASSYSGANVLTF	TGTGCCAGCAGTTACTCTGGGGCCAACGTCCTGACTTTC
TRBV28	TRBJ2-7	.	.	CASGLGRAGDEQYF	TGTGCCAGCGGGTTGGGGCGGGCAGGCGACGAGCAGTACTTC
TRBV11-2	TRBJ2-2	.	few	CASSSRWNTGELFF	TGTGCCAGCAGCTCGCGATGGAACACCGGGGAGCTGTTTTTT
TRBV6-5	TRBJ1-2	.	.	CASIQEPFVYGYTF	TGTGCCAGCATTCAAGAACCCTTCGTCTATGGCTACACCTTC
TRBV19	TRBJ1-1	.	once	CASSMGVGLPGEAFF	TGTGCCAGTAGTATGGGGGTGGGTCTCCCTGGTGAAGCTTTCTTT
TRBV28	TRBJ1-1	.	.	CASGGMNTEAFF	TGTGCCAGCGGGGGTATGAACACTGAAGCTTTCTTT
TRBV29-1	TRBJ2-7	.	.	CSVEVSHEQYF	TGCAGCGTTGAGGTGAGCCACGAGCAGTACTTC
TRBV11-2	TRBJ1-1	.	.	CASSPSYEAFF	TGTGCCAGCAGCCCCTCCTATGAAGCTTTCTTT
TRBV28	TRBJ1-1	.	.	CASSPGGSEAFF	TGTGCCAGCAGTCCCGGGGGATCTGAAGCTTTCTTT
TRBV7-9	TRBJ2-7	.	many	CASSSDSYSYEQYF	TGTGCCAGCAGCTCGGACAGCTACTCCTACGAGCAGTACTTC
TRBV5-1	TRBJ2-5	.	once	CASRPDQETQYF	TGCGCCAGCAGACCCGACCAAGAGACCCAGTACTTC
TRBV28	TRBJ2-3	TRBD1	.	CASSPTGGGDTDTQYF	TGTGCCAGCAGTCCTACAGGGGGTGGGGACACAGATACGCAGTATTTT
TRBV3-1/TRBV3-2	TRBJ1-2	TRBD1	.	CASSQRTGGGGYTF	TGTGCCAGCAGCCAGAGGACAGGGGGCGGTGGCTACACCTTC
TRBV7-8	TRBJ2-3	.	.	CASSSQGPLQDTQYF	TGTGCCAGCAGCTCCCAGGGGCCCCTACAAGATACGCAGTATTTT
TRBV5-5	TRBJ2-1	TRBD2	once	CASSLSSGVRDSYNEQFF	TGTGCCAGCAGCTTGTCTAGCGGGGTTAGAGATTCCTACAATGAGCAGTTCTTC
TRBV30	TRBJ1-1	TRBD1	.	CAWRLRDRAFF	TGTGCCTGGAGGCTTCGGGACAGGGCTTTCTTT
TRBV5-4	TRBJ2-1	.	.	CASSLGSYNEQFF	TGTGCCAGCAGCTTGGGTTCCTACAATGAGCAGTTCTTC
TRBV10-3	TRBJ1-5	.	.	CAISQEDRNQPQHF	TGTGCCATCAGTCAGGAGGACCGCAATCAGCCCCAGCATTTT
TRBV15	TRBJ1-2	.	.	CATSRNRARGGYTF	TGTGCCACCAGCAGAAATCGGGCCCGTGGCGGCTACACCTTC
TRBV7-2	TRBJ1-4	TRBD1	few	CASSLTGGLGNEKLFF	TGTGCCAGCAGTTTGACAGGGGGCTTGGGTAATGAAAAACTGTTTTTT